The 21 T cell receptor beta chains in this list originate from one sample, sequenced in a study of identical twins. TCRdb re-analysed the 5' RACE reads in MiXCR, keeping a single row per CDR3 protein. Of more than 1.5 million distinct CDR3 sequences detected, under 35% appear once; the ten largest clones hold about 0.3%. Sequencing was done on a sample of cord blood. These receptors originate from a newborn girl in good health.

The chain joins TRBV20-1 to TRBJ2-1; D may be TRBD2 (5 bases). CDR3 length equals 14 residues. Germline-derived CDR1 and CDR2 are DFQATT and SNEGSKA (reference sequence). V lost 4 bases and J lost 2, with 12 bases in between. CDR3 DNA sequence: TGCAGTGCTAACGCCTTGAGGGCCTACAATGAGCAGTTCTTC. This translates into CSANALRAYNEQFF.

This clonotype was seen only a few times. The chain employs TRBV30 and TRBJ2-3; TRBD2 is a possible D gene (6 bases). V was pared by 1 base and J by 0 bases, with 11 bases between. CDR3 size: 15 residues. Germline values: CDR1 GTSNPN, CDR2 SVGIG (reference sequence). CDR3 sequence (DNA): TGTGCCTGGAGTGGAGCGGGCATAAGCACAGATACGCAGTATTTT. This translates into CAWSGAGISTDTQYF.

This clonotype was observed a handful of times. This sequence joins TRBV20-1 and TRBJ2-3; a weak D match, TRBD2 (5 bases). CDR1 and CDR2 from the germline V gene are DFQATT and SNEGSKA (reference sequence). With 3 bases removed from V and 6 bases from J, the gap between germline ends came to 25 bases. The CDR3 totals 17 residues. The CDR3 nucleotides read TGCAGTGCTAGCCCCTTACTTAGCGCTAACCGATGGGATACGCAGTATTTT. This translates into CSASPLLSANRWDTQYF.

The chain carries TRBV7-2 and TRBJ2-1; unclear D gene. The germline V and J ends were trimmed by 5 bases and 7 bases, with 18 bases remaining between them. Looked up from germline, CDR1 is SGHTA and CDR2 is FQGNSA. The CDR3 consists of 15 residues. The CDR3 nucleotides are TGTGCCAGCAGCCGCGACCCTCTTACGCAAAATGAGCAGTTCTTC. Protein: CASSRDPLTQNEQFF.

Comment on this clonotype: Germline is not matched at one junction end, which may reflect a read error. DNA of the CDR3: TGTGCCAGCCTTCCCGATCAGTATATGCGCGGGAGGTTTACAGATACGCGGTATTTT. It specifies CASLPDQYMRGRFTDTRYF. V is TRBV28 and J is TRBJ2-3; the match to TRBD2 covers 8 bases. CDR1 is MDHEN, CDR2 SYDVKM, per germline. There are 19 residues in the CDR3.

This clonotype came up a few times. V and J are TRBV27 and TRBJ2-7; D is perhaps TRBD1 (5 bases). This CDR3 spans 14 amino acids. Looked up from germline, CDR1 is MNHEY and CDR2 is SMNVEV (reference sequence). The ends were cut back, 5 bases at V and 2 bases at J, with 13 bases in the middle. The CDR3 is CASSPFTGPYEQYF. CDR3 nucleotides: TGTGCCAGCAGTCCATTTACAGGACCCTACGAGCAGTACTTC.

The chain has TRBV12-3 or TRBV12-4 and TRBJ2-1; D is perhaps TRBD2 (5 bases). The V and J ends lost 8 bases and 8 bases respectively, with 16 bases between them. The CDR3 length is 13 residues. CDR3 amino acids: CASRRQLDDEQFF. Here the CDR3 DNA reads TGTGCCAGCCGGAGGCAGCTCGACGATGAGCAGTTCTTC.

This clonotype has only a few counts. The CDR3 coding sequence is TGTGCCAGCAGCCCATCCTCTTCTAGCGGGGCCTACTACGAGCAGTACTTC. Residues: CASSPSSSSGAYYEQYF. The chain recombines TRBV12-3 or TRBV12-4 with TRBJ2-7; 9 nucleotides match TRBD2. This CDR3 is built from 17 residues. The junction had 15 bases not matched to a gene; V was cut back by 6 bases and J by 3 bases.

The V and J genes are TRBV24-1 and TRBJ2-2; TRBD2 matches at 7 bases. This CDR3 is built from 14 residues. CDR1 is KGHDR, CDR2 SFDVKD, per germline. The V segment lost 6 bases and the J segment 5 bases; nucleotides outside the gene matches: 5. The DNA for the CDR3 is TGTGCCACCAGTTGGGAGGGAGATACCGGGGAGCTGTTTTTT. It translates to CATSWEGDTGELFF.

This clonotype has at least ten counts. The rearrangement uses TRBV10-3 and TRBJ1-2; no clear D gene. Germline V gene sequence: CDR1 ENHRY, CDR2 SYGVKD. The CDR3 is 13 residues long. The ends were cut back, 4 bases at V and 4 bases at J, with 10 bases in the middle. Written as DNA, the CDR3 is TGTGCCATCAGTGTAAGGGAAGGCTATGGCTACACCTTC. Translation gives CAISVREGYGYTF.

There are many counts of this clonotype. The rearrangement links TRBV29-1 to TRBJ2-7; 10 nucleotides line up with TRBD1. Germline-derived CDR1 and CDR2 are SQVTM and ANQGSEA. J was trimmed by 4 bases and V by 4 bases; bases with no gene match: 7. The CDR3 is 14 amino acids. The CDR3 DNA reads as TGCAGCGTTGTGAACCGGGACAGGGGATACGAGCAGTACTTC. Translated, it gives CSVVNRDRGYEQYF.

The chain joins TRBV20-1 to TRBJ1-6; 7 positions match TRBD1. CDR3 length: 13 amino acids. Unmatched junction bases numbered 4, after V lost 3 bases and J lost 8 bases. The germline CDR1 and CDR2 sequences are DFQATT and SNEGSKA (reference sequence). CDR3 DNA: TGCAGTGCTAGGGGGGACAGAGATTCACCCCTCCACTTT. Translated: CSARGDRDSPLHF.

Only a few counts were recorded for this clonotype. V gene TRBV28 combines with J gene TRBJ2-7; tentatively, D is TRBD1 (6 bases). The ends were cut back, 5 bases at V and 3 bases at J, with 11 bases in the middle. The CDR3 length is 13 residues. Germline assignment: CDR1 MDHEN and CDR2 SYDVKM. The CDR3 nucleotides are TGTGCCAGCAGTGGGACACCCGGCTACGAGCAGTACTTC. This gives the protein CASSGTPGYEQYF.

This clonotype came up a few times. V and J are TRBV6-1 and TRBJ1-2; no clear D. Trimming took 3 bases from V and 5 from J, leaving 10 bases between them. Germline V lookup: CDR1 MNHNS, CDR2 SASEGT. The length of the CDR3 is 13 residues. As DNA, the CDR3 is TGTGCCAGCAGTGAGAACACCTATTATGGCTACACCTTC. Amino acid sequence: CASSENTYYGYTF.

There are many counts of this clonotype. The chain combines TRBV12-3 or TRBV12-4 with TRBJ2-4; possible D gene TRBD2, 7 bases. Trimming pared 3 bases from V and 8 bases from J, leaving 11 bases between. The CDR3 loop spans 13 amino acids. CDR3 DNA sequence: TGTGCCAGCAGTTTGGGGGGGGGCTACATTCAGTACTTC. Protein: CASSLGGGYIQYF.

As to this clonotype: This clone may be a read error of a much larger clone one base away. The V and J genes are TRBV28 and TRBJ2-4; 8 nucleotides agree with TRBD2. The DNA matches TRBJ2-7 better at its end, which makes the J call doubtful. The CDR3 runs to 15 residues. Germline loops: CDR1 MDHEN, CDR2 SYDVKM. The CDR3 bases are TGTGCCAGCAGTTTCTTAGCGGGAAAAAACTACGAGCAGTACTTC. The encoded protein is CASSFLAGKNYEQYF.

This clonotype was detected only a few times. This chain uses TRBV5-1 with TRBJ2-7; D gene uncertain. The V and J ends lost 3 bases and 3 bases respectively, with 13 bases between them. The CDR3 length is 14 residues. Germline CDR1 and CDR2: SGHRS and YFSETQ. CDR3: CASSYNAESYEQYF. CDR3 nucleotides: TGCGCCAGCAGCTACAACGCAGAAAGCTACGAGCAGTACTTC.

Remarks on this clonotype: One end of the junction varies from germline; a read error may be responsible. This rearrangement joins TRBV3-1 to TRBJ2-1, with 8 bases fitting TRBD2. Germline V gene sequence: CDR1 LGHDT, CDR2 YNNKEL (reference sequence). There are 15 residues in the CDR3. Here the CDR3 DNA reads TGTGCCAGCAGACAAGCGGGAGTACCCTTAAATGAGCAGTTCTTC. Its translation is CASRQAGVPLNEQFF.

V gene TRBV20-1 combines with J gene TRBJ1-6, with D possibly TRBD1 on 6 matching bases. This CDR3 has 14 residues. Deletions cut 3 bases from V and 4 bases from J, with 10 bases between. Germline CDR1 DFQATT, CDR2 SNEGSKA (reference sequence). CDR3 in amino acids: CSARSDRYNSPLHF. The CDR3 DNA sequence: TGCAGTGCTAGGTCGGACAGATATAATTCACCCCTCCACTTT.

The CDR3 sequence: CASSDYSGGTEAFF. CDR3 nucleotides: TGTGCCAGCAGTGATTACAGTGGGGGCACTGAAGCTTTCTTT. The chain joins TRBV2 to TRBJ1-1, with D possibly being TRBD1 (5 bases). Germline CDR1 is SNHLY and CDR2 is FYNNEI. This CDR3 has 14 amino acids. Trimming pared 3 bases from V and 4 bases from J, leaving 12 bases between.

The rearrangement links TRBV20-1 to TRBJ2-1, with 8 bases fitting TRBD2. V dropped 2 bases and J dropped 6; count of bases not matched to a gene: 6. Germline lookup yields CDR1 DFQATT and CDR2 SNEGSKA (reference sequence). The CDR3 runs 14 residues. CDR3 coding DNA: TGCAGTGCTAGACACCTGGGACTAGGCAATGAGCAGTTCTTC. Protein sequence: CSARHLGLGNEQFF.